One and the same sample provided the 24 T cell receptor beta chains below, sequenced in a study of response to subunit inactivated influenza vaccine (dated by TCRdb to between 2018 and 2020). Libraries came from RT-PCR. Sequencing was carried out with an Illumina HiSeq 2500. The public reads were reprocessed in TCRdb via fastp at Q25 and MiXCR, keeping in-frame beta chains. Entries are consolidated by CDR3 protein sequence, retaining the most common genes and DNA. This sample gives some 500,000 distinct CDR3 sequences in total; around 25% of them show up just once. About 1.9% of the sample is in the top ten clones. This specimen was CD4+ T cells sorted from PBMCs, taken 5 days after vaccination. All receptors derive from a man between 50 and 59 years old who received an inactivated influenza vaccine. Donor details come from another sample of the same person, matched by shared clones.

This clonotype was picked up a small number of times. The chain combines TRBV6-1 with TRBJ2-1; D is undetermined. Trimming left V 6 bases short and J 0 bases short, with 15 bases between. The CDR3 is made up of 16 amino acids. Germline V lookup: CDR1 MNHNS, CDR2 SASEGT. The CDR3 sequence: CASSPDDWSSYNEQFF. CDR3 DNA sequence: TGTGCCAGCAGCCCTGACGACTGGAGCTCCTACAATGAGCAGTTCTTC.

This clonotype was found a few times. This chain links TRBV7-9 with TRBJ2-3; possible D gene TRBD2, 6 bases. Trimming took off 4 bases at V and 0 bases at J, with 17 bases between the two ends. The germline V gene encodes CDR1 SEHNR and CDR2 FQNEAQ (reference sequence). The CDR3 has 17 amino acids. The CDR3 sequence is CASSSRRREWSTDTQYF. The CDR3 bases are TGTGCCAGCAGCTCCCGGCGTCGGGAGTGGAGCACAGATACGCAGTATTTT.

This clonotype has a handful of counts. This rearrangement joins TRBV6-5 to TRBJ2-2; D not certain. Deletions cut 0 bases from V and 3 bases from J, with 11 bases between. CDR3 length: 16 amino acids. CDR1 and CDR2 (germline): MNHEY, SVGAGI. The CDR3 reads CASSYSITRDTGELFF. The CDR3 nucleotides read TGTGCCAGCAGTTACTCAATTACGAGAGACACCGGGGAGCTGTTTTTT.

This clonotype was picked up a small number of times. CDR3 DNA sequence: TGTGCCATCCCTCAGGGATCGGATAGCACAGATACGCAGTATTTT. Amino acids: CAIPQGSDSTDTQYF. The V gene is TRBV7-9, the J gene TRBJ2-3, with D maybe TRBD1 (5 bases). Trimming left V 10 bases short and J 0 bases short, with 17 bases between. The CDR3 has 15 amino acids. Germline CDR1 SEHNR, CDR2 FQNEAQ (reference sequence). Drawing the rest from reference TRBV7-9 and TRBJ2-3, the complete variable domain is DTGVSQNPRHKITKRGQNVTFRCDPISEHNRLYWYRQTLGQGPEFLTYFQNEAQLEKSRLLSDRFSAERPKGSFSTLEIQRTEQGDSAMYLCAIPQGSDSTDTQYFGPGTRLTVL.

This clonotype was observed a handful of times. The CDR3 DNA is TGTGCCACCAGCAGAGGACCACAGACGAATACGCAGTATTTT. This sequence encodes CATSRGPQTNTQYF. The V and J genes are TRBV15 and TRBJ2-3; no definite D call. The CDR3 is 14 amino acids. Trimming removed 1 base from V and 7 bases from J, with 12 bases in between. The germline V gene encodes CDR1 LNHNV and CDR2 YYDKDF (reference sequence).

The chain recombines TRBV21-1 with TRBJ1-2; TRBD1 is the table's D call and was not checked against the DNA. TRBV21-1 is annotated as a pseudogene. The CDR3 contains 17 residues. Here the CDR3 DNA reads TGTGCCAGCAGCACCTGGACAGGGCGCACAAATAACTATGGCTACACCTTC. Protein: CASSTWTGRTNNYGYTF.

This clonotype was recorded only once. The chain employs TRBV15 and TRBJ1-2, with no clear D. The V end lost 0 bases, the J end lost 5 bases, and 13 bases lay between the germline ends. Germline CDR1 is LNHNV and CDR2 is YYDKDF (reference sequence). There are 15 residues in the CDR3. CDR3 in DNA: TGTGCCACCAGCAGAGATATCGGGGTGGGGTATGGCTACACCTTC. Residues: CATSRDIGVGYGYTF.

V usage is TRBV6-2 or TRBV6-3 and J usage is TRBJ1-5, with 10 nucleotides matching TRBD1. CDR3 length: 14 amino acids. Germline loops: CDR1 MNHEY, CDR2 SVGEGT. V was clipped by 7 bases and J by 5 bases; unmatched bases: 5. Here the CDR3 DNA reads TGTGCCAGCAACCCGGGACAGGGGCATCAGCCCCAGCATTTT. This sequence encodes CASNPGQGHQPQHF.

This clonotype was seen at least ten times. The rearrangement uses TRBV7-2 and TRBJ1-6, with D unresolved. This CDR3 region has 13 residues. The V gene's germline CDR1 is SGHTA and CDR2 FQGNSA. The V gene lost 3 bases and the J gene lost 7 bases, with 7 bases spanning the gap. The CDR3 sequence is CASSLSSNSPLHF. The CDR3 region has the DNA TGTGCCAGCAGCTTGTCCAGCAATTCACCCCTCCACTTT.

The chain couples TRBV7-2 to TRBJ1-2; 7 bases fit TRBD1. The V segment lost 6 bases and the J segment 8 bases; nucleotides outside the gene matches: 12. Germline CDR1 reads SGHTA; CDR2 reads FQGNSA. The CDR3 has 14 amino acids. CDR3 bases: TGTGCCAGCAGACTCCCGACAGGGCGGGGAGGCTACACCTTC. It yields the protein CASRLPTGRGGYTF. Full variable domain (rest looked up from reference TRBV7-2 and TRBJ1-2): GAGVSQSPSNKVTEKGKDVELRCDPISGHTALYWYRQSLGQGLEFLIYFQGNSAPDKSGLPSDRFSAERTGGSVSTLTIQRTQQEDSAVYLCASRLPTGRGGYTFGSGTRLTVV.

The chain couples TRBV11-1 to TRBJ2-1, with TRBD2 matching over 11 bases. This CDR3 is built from 18 residues. Germline CDR1 SGHAT, CDR2 FQDESV (reference sequence). The V segment lost 2 bases and the J segment 5 bases; nucleotides outside the gene matches: 11. For the CDR3, the DNA is TGTGCCAGCAGCTTAACCAGAAACCTAGCGGGAGGCAACAATGAGCAGTTCTTC. This gives the protein CASSLTRNLAGGNNEQFF. Filled out from reference TRBV11-1 and TRBJ2-1, the complete variable domain reads EAEVAQSPRYKITEKSQAVAFWCDPISGHATLYWYRQILGQGPELLVQFQDESVVDDSQLPKDRFSAERLKGVDSTLKIQPAELGDSAMYLCASSLTRNLAGGNNEQFFGPGTRLTVL.

This clonotype was seen repeatedly, ten times or more. The chain recombines TRBV18 with TRBJ2-3; D remains unclear. Trimming shortened V by 2 bases and J by 5 bases, and 5 bases separated the two germline ends. Germline CDR1 reads KGHSH; CDR2 reads LQKENI. The length of the CDR3 is 12 residues. CDR3: CASSPVRDTQYF. The CDR3 coding sequence is TGTGCCAGCTCACCAGTGCGAGATACGCAGTATTTT.

This clonotype was counted between two and nine times. The chain combines TRBV7-2 with TRBJ2-2, with D unresolved. In germline, CDR1 is SGHTA, CDR2 FQGNSA. CDR3 size: 13 residues. Trimming pared 4 bases from V and 5 bases from J, leaving 8 bases between. The CDR3 region has the DNA TGTGCCAGCAGCTCCGGACGGACCGGGGAGCTGTTTTTT. Protein: CASSSGRTGELFF.

The rearrangement joins TRBV20-1 to TRBJ2-1, with TRBD2 identical over 8 bases. The germline CDR1 and CDR2 sequences are DFQATT and SNEGSKA (reference sequence). V was clipped by 2 bases and J by 1 base; unmatched bases: 7. This CDR3 is built from 16 residues. CDR3 DNA sequence: TGCAGTGCTAGATCCCCCTCGGGGGGGTCCTACAATGAGCAGTTCTTC. This gives the protein CSARSPSGGSYNEQFF.

V is TRBV12-3 or TRBV12-4 and J is TRBJ2-5; TRBD2 agrees at 10 bases. The CDR3 loop spans 15 amino acids. The V gene end was trimmed by 3 bases and the J gene end by 5 bases; junction bases not matched to a gene: 6. CDR3: CASSFGRTSGETQYF. The CDR3 DNA reads as TGTGCCAGCAGTTTCGGCCGGACTAGCGGCGAGACCCAGTACTTC.

V and J are TRBV19 and TRBJ2-2; no clear D. Trimming took 2 bases from V and 0 from J, leaving 7 bases between them. In germline, CDR1 is LNHDA, CDR2 SQIVND (reference sequence). The CDR3 runs to 15 residues. For the CDR3, the DNA is TGTGCCAGTAGTATAAGGCTAGCGAACACCGGGGAGCTGTTTTTT. It translates to CASSIRLANTGELFF.

This clonotype was seen at least ten times. CDR3 coding DNA: TGTGCCAGCAGACCGGACAGAAGTTATAATTCACCCCTCCACTTT. Translation gives CASRPDRSYNSPLHF. V and J are TRBV12-3 or TRBV12-4 and TRBJ1-6, with D tentatively TRBD1 (6 bases). V gave up 6 bases and J gave up 4 bases, with 13 bases separating them. CDR3 size: 15 residues.

This clonotype was counted a few times. The chain is built from TRBV27 and TRBJ2-3; TRBD2 matches 8 bases. The V gene's germline CDR1 is MNHEY and CDR2 SMNVEV (reference sequence). The CDR3 consists of 14 residues. After removal of 3 bases from V and 4 bases from J, the junction contained 3 bases not matched to a gene. The CDR3 protein is CASSLASGPDTQYF. The CDR3 nucleotides read TGTGCCAGCAGTTTGGCTAGCGGGCCAGATACGCAGTATTTT.

The sample holds one count of this clonotype. The V gene is TRBV20-1, the J gene TRBJ2-1, with D perhaps matching TRBD1 or TRBD2 (5 bases each). Germline V gene sequence: CDR1 DFQATT, CDR2 SNEGSKA (reference sequence). This CDR3 has 14 residues. V was trimmed by 5 bases and J by 3 bases, leaving 14 bases between them. CDR3 nucleotides: TGCAGTGCTCGGGACGGAGGAAACTACAATGAGCAGTTCTTC. It is translated as CSARDGGNYNEQFF.

In this sample, this clonotype turned up many times. The chain is built from TRBV4-2 and TRBJ1-1, with a weak D call TRBD1 (6 bases). V lost 0 bases, J lost 6 bases, and 14 bases lay in between. The CDR3 length is 15 residues. Germline CDR1 reads LGHNA; CDR2 reads YNFKEQ. Written as DNA, the CDR3 is TGTGCCAGCAGCCAAGAGGGCGGGGGCAGTGCTGAAGCTTTCTTT. Amino acids: CASSQEGGGSAEAFF.

This rearrangement joins TRBV3-1 to TRBJ1-2; TRBD1 agrees at 11 bases. V was pared by 3 bases and J by 7 bases, with 7 bases of the junction left unmatched. Germline-derived CDR1 and CDR2 are LGHDT and YNNKEL (reference sequence). This CDR3 has 15 amino acids. The CDR3 coding sequence is TGTGCCAGCAGCCAGTTAGGACAGGGGGCTTCTGGCTACACCTTC. Encoded protein: CASSQLGQGASGYTF. The whole variable domain, remainder taken from reference TRBV3-1 and TRBJ1-2, is DTAVSQTPKYLVTQMGNDKSIKCEQNLGHDTMYWYKQDSKKFLKIMFSYNNKELIINETVPNRFSPKSPDKAHLNLHINSLELGDSAVYFCASSQLGQGASGYTFGSGTRLTVV.

In this sample, this clonotype turned up a few times. The chain carries TRBV7-2 and TRBJ1-1; D gene uncertain. The length of the CDR3 is 14 residues. CDR1 and CDR2 from the germline V gene are SGHTA and FQGNSA. Between the trimmed V and J ends, which lost 7 bases and 0 bases, there was a span of 12 bases. The CDR3 here is CASTLSNMNTEAFF. The CDR3 DNA follows: TGTGCCAGCACCCTCAGTAATATGAACACTGAAGCTTTCTTT.

This clonotype showed up just a few times. The chain is built from TRBV28 and TRBJ2-3, with D perhaps TRBD2 (6 bases). V dropped 3 bases and J dropped 10 bases, with 11 bases sitting between them. The CDR3 covers 12 residues. Germline CDR1 MDHEN, CDR2 SYDVKM. The CDR3 here is CASSFTGAPQYF. The CDR3 coding sequence is TGTGCCAGCAGTTTCACGGGAGCCCCGCAGTATTTT.

The rearrangement joins TRBV19 to TRBJ1-5; D remains unclear. This CDR3 comprises 14 residues. V was shortened by 3 bases and J by 3 bases, with 9 bases between the two germline ends. CDR1 LNHDA and CDR2 SQIVND come from the germline V gene (reference sequence). CDR3 amino acids: CASSILGVNQPQHF. The CDR3 DNA reads as TGTGCCAGTAGTATCTTAGGAGTCAATCAGCCCCAGCATTTT.